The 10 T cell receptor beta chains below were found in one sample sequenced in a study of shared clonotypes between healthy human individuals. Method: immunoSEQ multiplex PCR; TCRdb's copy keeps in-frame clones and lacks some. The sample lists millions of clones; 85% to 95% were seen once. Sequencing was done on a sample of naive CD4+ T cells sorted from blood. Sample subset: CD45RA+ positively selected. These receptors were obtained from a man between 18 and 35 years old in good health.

In DNA form, the CDR3 reads TGTGCCAGCAGTCAAACAGGGGGCCCCACCGGGGAGCTGTTTTTT. Amino acids: CASSQTGGPTGELFF. The chain couples TRBV2 to TRBJ2-2; 9 positions agree with TRBD1. Germline V gene data show CDR1 as SNHLY and CDR2 as FYNNEI. This CDR3 is 15 amino acids long. The junction had 5 bases not matched to a gene; V was cut back by 5 bases and J by 4 bases.

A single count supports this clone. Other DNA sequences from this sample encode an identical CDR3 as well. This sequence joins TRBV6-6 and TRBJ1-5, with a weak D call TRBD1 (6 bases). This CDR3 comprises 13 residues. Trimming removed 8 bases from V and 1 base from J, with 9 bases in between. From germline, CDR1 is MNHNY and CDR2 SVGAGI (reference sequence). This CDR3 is CASRTGSNQPQHF. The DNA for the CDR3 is TGTGCCAGCCGCACAGGGAGCAATCAGCCCCAGCATTTT.

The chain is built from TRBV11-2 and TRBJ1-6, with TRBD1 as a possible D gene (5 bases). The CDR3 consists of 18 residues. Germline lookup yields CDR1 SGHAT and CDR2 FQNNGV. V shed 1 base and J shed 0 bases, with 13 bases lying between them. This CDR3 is CASSLGGVSSSYNSPLHF. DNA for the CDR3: TGTGCCAGCAGCTTAGGAGGGGTTTCGAGCTCCTATAATTCACCCCTCCACTTT.

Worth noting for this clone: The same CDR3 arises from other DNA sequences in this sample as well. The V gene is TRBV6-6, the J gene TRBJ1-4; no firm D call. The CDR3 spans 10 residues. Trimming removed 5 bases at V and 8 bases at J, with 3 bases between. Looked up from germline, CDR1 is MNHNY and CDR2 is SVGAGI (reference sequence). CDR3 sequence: CASSNEKLFF. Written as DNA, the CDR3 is TGTGCCAGCAGTAACGAAAAACTGTTTTTT.

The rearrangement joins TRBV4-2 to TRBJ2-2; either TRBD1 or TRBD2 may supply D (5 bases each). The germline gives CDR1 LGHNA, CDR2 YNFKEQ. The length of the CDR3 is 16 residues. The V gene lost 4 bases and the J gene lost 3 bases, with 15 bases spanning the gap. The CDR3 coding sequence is TGTGCCAGCAGCCGCAGGGAGCTAGTCGACACCGGGGAGCTGTTTTTT. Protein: CASSRRELVDTGELFF.

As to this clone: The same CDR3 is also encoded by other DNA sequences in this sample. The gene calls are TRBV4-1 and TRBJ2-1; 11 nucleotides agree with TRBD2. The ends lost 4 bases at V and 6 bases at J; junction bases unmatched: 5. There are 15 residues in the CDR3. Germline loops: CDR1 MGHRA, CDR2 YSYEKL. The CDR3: CASSPLGLAANEQFF. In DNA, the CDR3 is TGCGCCAGCAGCCCTTTGGGACTAGCGGCCAATGAGCAGTTCTTC.

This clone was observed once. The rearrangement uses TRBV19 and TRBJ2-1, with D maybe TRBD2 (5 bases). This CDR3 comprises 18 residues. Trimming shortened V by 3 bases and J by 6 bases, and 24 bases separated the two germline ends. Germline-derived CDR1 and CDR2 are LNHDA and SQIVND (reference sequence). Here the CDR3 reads CASSIEGHGLGSANEQFF. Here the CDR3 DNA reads TGTGCCAGTAGTATCGAGGGTCACGGCCTAGGATCGGCCAATGAGCAGTTCTTC. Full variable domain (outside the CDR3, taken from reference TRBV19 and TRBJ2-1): DGGITQSPKYLFRKEGQNVTLSCEQNLNHDAMYWYRQDPGQGLRLIYYSQIVNDFQKGDIAEGYSVSREKKESFPLTVTSAQKNPTAFYLCASSIEGHGLGSANEQFFGPGTRLTVL.

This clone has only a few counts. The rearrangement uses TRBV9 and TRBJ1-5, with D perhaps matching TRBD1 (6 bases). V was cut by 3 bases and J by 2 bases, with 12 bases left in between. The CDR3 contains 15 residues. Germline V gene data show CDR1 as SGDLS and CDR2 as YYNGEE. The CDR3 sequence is CASSGQGFGNQPQHF. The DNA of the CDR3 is TGTGCCAGCAGCGGTCAGGGGTTTGGCAATCAGCCCCAGCATTTT.

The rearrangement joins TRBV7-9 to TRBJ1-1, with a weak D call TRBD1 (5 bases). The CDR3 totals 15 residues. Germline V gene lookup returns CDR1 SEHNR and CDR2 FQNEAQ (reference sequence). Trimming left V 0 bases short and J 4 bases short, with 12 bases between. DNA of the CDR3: TGTGCCAGCAGCTTAGCGTCTCAGGGAGGCACTGAAGCTTTCTTT. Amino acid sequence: CASSLASQGGTEAFF.

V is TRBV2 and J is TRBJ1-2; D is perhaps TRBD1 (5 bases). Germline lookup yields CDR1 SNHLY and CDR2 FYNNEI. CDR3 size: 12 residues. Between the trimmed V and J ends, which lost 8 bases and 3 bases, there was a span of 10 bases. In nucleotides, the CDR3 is TGTGCCAGCGGGGGGATGGACTATGGCTACACCTTC. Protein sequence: CASGGMDYGYTF.